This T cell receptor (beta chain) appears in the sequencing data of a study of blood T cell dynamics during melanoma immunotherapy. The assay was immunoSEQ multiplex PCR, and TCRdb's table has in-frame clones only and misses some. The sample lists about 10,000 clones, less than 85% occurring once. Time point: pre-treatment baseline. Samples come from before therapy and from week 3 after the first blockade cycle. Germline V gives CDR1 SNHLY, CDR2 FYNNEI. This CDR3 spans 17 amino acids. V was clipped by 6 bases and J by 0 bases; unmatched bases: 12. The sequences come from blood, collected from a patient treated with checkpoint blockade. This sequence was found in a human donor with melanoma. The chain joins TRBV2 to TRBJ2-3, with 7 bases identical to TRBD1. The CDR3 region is CASRGGLGGSSTDTQYF. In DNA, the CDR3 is TGTGCCAGCAGAGGGGGCTTAGGGGGCTCTAGCACAGATACGCAGTATTTT.